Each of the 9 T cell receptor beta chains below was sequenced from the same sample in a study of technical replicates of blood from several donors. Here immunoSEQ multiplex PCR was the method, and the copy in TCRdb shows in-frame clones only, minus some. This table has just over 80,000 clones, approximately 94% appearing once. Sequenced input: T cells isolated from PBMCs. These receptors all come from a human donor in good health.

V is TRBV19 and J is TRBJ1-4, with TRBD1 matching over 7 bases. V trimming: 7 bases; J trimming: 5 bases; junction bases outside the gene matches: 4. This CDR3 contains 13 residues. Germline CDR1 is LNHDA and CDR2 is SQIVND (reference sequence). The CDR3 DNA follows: TGTGCCAGTACCCCGACAGGGAATGAAAAACTGTTTTTT. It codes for CASTPTGNEKLFF.

CDR3 DNA: TGCGCCAGCAGCCACGGAAGGCGGGAGGGCCTTGAGCAGTTCTTC. Translation: CASSHGRREGLEQFF. This chain links TRBV4-1 with TRBJ2-1, with 9 bases identical to TRBD2. The V segment lost 3 bases and the J segment 9 bases; nucleotides outside the gene matches: 9. Germline assignment: CDR1 MGHRA and CDR2 YSYEKL. The CDR3 covers 15 residues.

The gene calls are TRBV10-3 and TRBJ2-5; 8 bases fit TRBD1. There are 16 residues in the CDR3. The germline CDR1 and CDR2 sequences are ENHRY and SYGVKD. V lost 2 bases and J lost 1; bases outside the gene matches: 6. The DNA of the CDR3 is TGTGCCATCAGTGAGGCCGGGACAGGCTTCCAAGAGACCCAGTACTTC. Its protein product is CAISEAGTGFQETQYF.

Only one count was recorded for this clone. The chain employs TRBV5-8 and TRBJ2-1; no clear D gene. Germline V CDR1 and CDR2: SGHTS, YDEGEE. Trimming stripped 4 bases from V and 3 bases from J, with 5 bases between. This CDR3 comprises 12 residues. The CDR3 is CASSPLYNEQFF. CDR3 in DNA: TGTGCCAGCAGCCCCCTCTACAATGAGCAGTTCTTC.

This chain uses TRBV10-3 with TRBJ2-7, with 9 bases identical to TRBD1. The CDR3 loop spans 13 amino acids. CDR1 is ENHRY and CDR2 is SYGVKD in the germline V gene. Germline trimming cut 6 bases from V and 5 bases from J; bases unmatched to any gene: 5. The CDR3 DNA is TGTGCCATCAGAAGGGGACAGGGAAACGAGCAGTACTTC. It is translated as CAIRRGQGNEQYF.

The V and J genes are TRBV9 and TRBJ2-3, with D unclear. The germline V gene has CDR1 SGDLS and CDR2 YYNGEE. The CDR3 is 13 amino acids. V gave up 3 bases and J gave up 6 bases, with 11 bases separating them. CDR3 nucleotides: TGTGCCAGCAGCGCCCCGTTTGCGGATACGCAGTATTTT. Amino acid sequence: CASSAPFADTQYF.

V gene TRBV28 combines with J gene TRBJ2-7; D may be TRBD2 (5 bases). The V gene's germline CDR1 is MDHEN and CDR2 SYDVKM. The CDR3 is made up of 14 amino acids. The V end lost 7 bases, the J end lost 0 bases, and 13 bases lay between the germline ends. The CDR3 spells CASNKRLSSYEQYF. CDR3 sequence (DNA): TGTGCCAGCAATAAGCGACTAAGCTCCTACGAGCAGTACTTC.

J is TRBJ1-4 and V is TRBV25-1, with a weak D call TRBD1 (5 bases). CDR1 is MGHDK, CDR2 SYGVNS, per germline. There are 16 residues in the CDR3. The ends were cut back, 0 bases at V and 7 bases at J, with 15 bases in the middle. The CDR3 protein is CASSEYITGGGEKLFF. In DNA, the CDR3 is TGTGCCAGCAGTGAATATATAACCGGGGGTGGTGAAAAACTGTTTTTT.

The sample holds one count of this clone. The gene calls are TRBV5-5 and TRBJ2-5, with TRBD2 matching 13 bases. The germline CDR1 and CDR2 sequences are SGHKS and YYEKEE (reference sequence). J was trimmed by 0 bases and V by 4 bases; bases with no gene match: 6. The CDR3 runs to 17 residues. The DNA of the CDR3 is TGTGCCAGCAGCCCAGGACTAGCGGGGGAATACCAAGAGACCCAGTACTTC. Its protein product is CASSPGLAGEYQETQYF.